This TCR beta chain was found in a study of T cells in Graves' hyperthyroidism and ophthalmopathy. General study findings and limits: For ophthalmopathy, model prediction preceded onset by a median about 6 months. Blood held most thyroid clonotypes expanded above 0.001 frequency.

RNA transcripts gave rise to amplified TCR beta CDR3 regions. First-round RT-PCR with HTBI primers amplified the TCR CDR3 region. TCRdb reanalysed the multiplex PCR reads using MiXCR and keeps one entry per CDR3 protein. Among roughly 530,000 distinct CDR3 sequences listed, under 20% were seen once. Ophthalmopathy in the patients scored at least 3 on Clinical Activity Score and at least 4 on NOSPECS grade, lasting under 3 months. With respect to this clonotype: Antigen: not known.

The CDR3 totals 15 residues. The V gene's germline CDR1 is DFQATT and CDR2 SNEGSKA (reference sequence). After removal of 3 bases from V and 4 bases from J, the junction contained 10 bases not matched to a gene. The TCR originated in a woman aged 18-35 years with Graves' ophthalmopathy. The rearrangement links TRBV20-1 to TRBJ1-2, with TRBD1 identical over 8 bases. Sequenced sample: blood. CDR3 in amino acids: CSARDQTDRAYGYTF. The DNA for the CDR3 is TGCAGTGCTAGGGACCAAACGGACAGGGCCTATGGCTACACCTTC.